These T cell receptor beta chains were read from a single sample in a study of T-cell reconstitution after alpha-beta-depleted transplantation in children. TCRdb itself ran the PCR reads through MiXCR, one entry per CDR3 protein. The table lists around 800,000 distinct CDR3 sequences, 16% of them singletons. The sample here was PBMCs, mostly from graft donor cells, taken 360 days after TCRalphabeta/CD19-depleted stem cell transplant. The receptor source for this set is a male patient under 18 who had a stem cell transplant for acute lymphoblastic leukemia, so the T cells may come from the graft donor. Each CDR3 is given with its conserved first and last residue. D genes are given only for firm matches. Part of the rows lack a size; the others show once, few, many or a class for expanded clones.

d_call j_call v_call clone_size cdr3_aa cdr3_nt
TRBD1 TRBJ2-7 TRBV5-1 few CASSLDGDRGFYEQYF TGCGCCAGCAGCTTGGATGGGGACAGGGGGTTCTACGAGCAGTACTTC
TRBD2 TRBJ2-7 TRBV10-2 - CASSESRVRGRASGSILNEQYF TGCGCCAGCAGTGAGTCGCGGGTCCGGGGGAGAGCTAGCGGGAGTATCCTAAACGAGCAGTACTTC
- TRBJ2-3 TRBV29-1 few CSSDTRPLNTQYF TGCAGTTCAGACACACGGCCGCTGAATACGCAGTATTTT
TRBD2 TRBJ2-3 TRBV25-1 - CASGRTSGPDTQYF TGTGCCAGCGGAAGGACTAGCGGGCCAGATACGCAGTATTTT
- TRBJ1-4 TRBV24-1 few CATSDLSGGAEKLFF TGTGCCACCAGTGATTTGTCCGGGGGGGCTGAAAAACTGTTTTTT
TRBD2 TRBJ2-1 TRBV3-1 few CASSLGPGLAAPRRNEQFF TGTGCCAGCAGCTTAGGACCGGGACTAGCGGCCCCACGGCGCAATGAGCAGTTCTTC
- TRBJ2-5 TRBV5-6 few CASRGRLTETQYF TGTGCCAGCAGGGGGCGCCTCACAGAGACCCAGTACTTC
- TRBJ2-1 TRBV12-3/TRBV12-4 few CASRRLAHSYNEQFF TGTGCCAGCAGGCGGCTAGCTCACTCCTACAATGAGCAGTTCTTC
- TRBJ2-1 TRBV6-5 - CASSYSHSSYNEQFF TGTGCCAGCAGTTACTCTCACAGCTCCTACAATGAGCAGTTCTTC
TRBD2 TRBJ2-1 TRBV20-1 many CSASNQGTSGRKNEQFF TGCAGTGCTAGTAACCAAGGGACTAGCGGGAGGAAGAATGAGCAGTTCTTC
TRBD1 TRBJ2-1 TRBV13 few CASRGTGASTYNEQFF TGTGCCAGCAGGGGGACAGGGGCGAGTACCTACAATGAGCAGTTCTTC
TRBD1 TRBJ2-7 TRBV7-9 - CASSPNSGGSIHEQYF TGTGCCAGCAGCCCGAATTCAGGGGGTAGTATCCACGAGCAGTACTTC
- TRBJ2-7 TRBV29-1 few CSVEVTGYEQYF TGCAGCGTTGAAGTCACAGGCTACGAGCAGTACTTC
- TRBJ2-4 TRBV7-9 many CASSLGPLGLLRIQYF TGTGCCAGCAGCTTGGGTCCGCTGGGCCTTTTAAGGATTCAGTACTTC
TRBD1 TRBJ1-3 TRBV6-5 - CASSYAGGAGNTIYF TGTGCCAGCAGTTATGCAGGGGGCGCAGGAAACACCATATATTTT
- TRBJ2-1 TRBV5-1 - CASSLPPDVYNEQFF TGCGCCAGCAGCCTCCCCCCGGACGTATACAATGAGCAGTTCTTC
- TRBJ1-2 TRBV29-1 - CSVVGRGYGYTF TGCAGCGTTGTCGGTCGAGGCTATGGCTACACCTTC
- TRBJ2-6 TRBV5-1 few CASTGLLGANVLTF TGCGCCAGCACCGGGCTTCTTGGGGCCAACGTCCTGACTTTC
- TRBJ2-3 TRBV7-3 - CASSLNRDRTQYF TGTGCCAGCAGCTTAAACCGGGACCGGACGCAGTATTTT
- TRBJ1-2 TRBV5-1 few CASSETVPNYGYTF TGCGCCAGCAGCGAGACAGTCCCCAACTATGGCTACACCTTC
- TRBJ2-3 TRBV20-1 - CSARDGRADTQYF TGCAGTGCTAGGGATGGAAGGGCAGATACGCAGTATTTT
TRBD2 TRBJ2-1 TRBV12-3/TRBV12-4 few CATLALVAGPYNEQFF TGTGCCACCCTAGCCCTGGTAGCGGGACCCTACAATGAGCAGTTCTTC
TRBD2 TRBJ2-5 TRBV6-1 few CATRVPGLAGGWGQETQYF TGTGCCACCAGAGTCCCGGGACTAGCGGGAGGGTGGGGGCAAGAGACCCAGTACTTC
- TRBJ2-6 TRBV19 - CASLRSSGANVLTF TGTGCCAGCCTCAGGAGCTCTGGGGCCAACGTCCTGACTTTC
TRBD1 TRBJ2-7 TRBV24-1 - CATSDDVTGVGEQYF TGTGCCACCAGTGATGACGTGACAGGGGTGGGCGAGCAGTACTTC